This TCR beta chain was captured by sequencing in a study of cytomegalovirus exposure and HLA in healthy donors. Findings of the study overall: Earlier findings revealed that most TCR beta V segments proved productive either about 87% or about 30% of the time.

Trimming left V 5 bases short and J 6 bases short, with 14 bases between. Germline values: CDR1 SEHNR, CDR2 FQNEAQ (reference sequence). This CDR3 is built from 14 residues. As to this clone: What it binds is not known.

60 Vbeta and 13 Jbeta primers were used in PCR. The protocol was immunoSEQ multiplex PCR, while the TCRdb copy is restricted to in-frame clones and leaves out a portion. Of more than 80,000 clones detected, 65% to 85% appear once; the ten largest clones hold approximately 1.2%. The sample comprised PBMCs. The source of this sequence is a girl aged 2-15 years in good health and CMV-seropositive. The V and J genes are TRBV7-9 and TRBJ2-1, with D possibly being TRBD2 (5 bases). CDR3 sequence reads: CASSHPGSGNEQFF. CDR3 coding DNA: TGTGCCAGCAGCCACCCGGGGAGCGGCAATGAGCAGTTCTTC. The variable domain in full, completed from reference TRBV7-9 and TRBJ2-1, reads DTGVSQNPRHKITKRGQNVTFRCDPISEHNRLYWYRQTLGQGPEFLTYFQNEAQLEKSRLLSDRFSAERPKGSFSTLEIQRTEQGDSAMYLCASSHPGSGNEQFFGPGTRLTVL.